This is a list of T cell receptor beta chains from one sample in a study of graft-versus-host responses after intestinal transplantation. These receptors' antigens are unknown. Repertoires were generated with immunoSEQ multiplex PCR, while TCRdb's copy carries only in-frame clones and drops some. The sample includes around 90,000 clones, about 94% seen only once; the top ten take 0.15% to 0.2%. Sequencing used unstimulated CD4+ T cells sorted from spleen or lymph node cells, obtained before transplant. The source of these receptors is a human donor who was the organ donor for an intestinal transplant. The CDR3 runs from the conserved cysteine through the conserved F or W. A D gene is named only where the DNA matches it firmly. Some rows mark clone size as missing; the rest say once, few, many or name a class of expanded clone.

CDR3: CASSLMGRINQPQHF; DNA: TGCGCCAGCAGCTTGATGGGAAGGATCAATCAGCCCCAGCATTTT; size: .; J: TRBJ1-5; D: .; V: TRBV5-1
CDR3: CASSTWTGLYEQYF; DNA: TGCGCCAGCAGCACCTGGACAGGACTCTACGAGCAGTACTTC; size: .; J: TRBJ2-7; D: TRBD1; V: TRBV5-1
CDR3: CASSSIGGQLSSNEKLFF; DNA: TGTGCCAGCAGTTCAATCGGGGGGCAATTGTCAAGTAATGAAAAACTGTTTTTT; size: .; J: TRBJ1-4; D: .; V: TRBV27
CDR3: CAISESFRVNTGELFF; DNA: TGTGCCATCAGTGAGTCGTTCAGAGTGAACACCGGGGAGCTGTTTTTT; size: .; J: TRBJ2-2; D: .; V: TRBV10-3
CDR3: CASHPSFGELYEQYF; DNA: TGTGCCAGCCATCCATCGTTCGGGGAGCTCTACGAGCAGTACTTC; size: .; J: TRBJ2-7; D: .; V: TRBV6-5
CDR3: CGLSSGNTIYF; DNA: TGTGGACTCTCCTCTGGAAACACCATATATTTT; size: .; J: TRBJ1-3; D: .; V: TRBV6-4
CDR3: CASSHPQGAFEQFF; DNA: TGTGCCAGCAGCCACCCGCAGGGGGCATTTGAGCAGTTCTTC; size: .; J: TRBJ2-1; D: TRBD1; V: TRBV5-4
CDR3: CASSSDRGVSPLHF; DNA: TGCGCCAGCAGCTCGGACAGGGGGGTTTCACCCCTCCACTTT; size: .; J: TRBJ1-6; D: TRBD1; V: TRBV5-1
CDR3: CSVRTGIEAFF; DNA: TGCAGCGTCAGGACAGGGATCGAAGCTTTCTTT; size: .; J: TRBJ1-1; D: TRBD1; V: TRBV29-1
CDR3: CASRPRNGQGWNEQFF; DNA: TGTGCCAGCAGACCACGGAATGGACAGGGGTGGAATGAGCAGTTCTTC; size: .; J: TRBJ2-1; D: TRBD1; V: TRBV6-6
CDR3: CASSIRVSSYEQYF; DNA: TGTGCCAGTAGTATTAGGGTTAGCTCCTACGAGCAGTACTTC; size: .; J: TRBJ2-7; D: .; V: TRBV19
CDR3: CASSRTGIYEQYF; DNA: TGTGCCAGCAGCAGGACAGGGATCTACGAGCAGTACTTC; size: .; J: TRBJ2-7; D: TRBD1; V: TRBV5-6
CDR3: CASSLARQAYGYTF; DNA: TGTGCCAGCAGCTTAGCCCGACAGGCGTATGGCTACACCTTC; size: .; J: TRBJ1-2; D: .; V: TRBV7-2
CDR3: CASSSAGDRQETQYF; DNA: TGTGCCAGCAGCTCAGCGGGGGACCGTCAAGAGACCCAGTACTTC; size: .; J: TRBJ2-5; D: TRBD2; V: TRBV11-1
CDR3: CASSFSAGAGNTEAFF; DNA: TGTGCCAGCAGCTTTAGTGCAGGGGCCGGGAACACTGAAGCTTTCTTT; size: .; J: TRBJ1-1; D: .; V: TRBV7-2
CDR3: CASSVDSDSYEQYF; DNA: TGCGCCAGCAGCGTGGACTCGGACTCCTACGAGCAGTACTTC; size: .; J: TRBJ2-7; D: .; V: TRBV5-1
CDR3: CASSQSARNTDTQYF; DNA: TGTGCCAGCAGCCAATCTGCCAGAAACACAGATACGCAGTATTTT; size: .; J: TRBJ2-3; D: .; V: TRBV14
CDR3: CASSGDGTDTQYF; DNA: TGTGCCAGCAGCGGGGACGGGACAGATACGCAGTATTTT; size: .; J: TRBJ2-3; D: .; V: TRBV9
CDR3: CASSFGTAKGETQYF; DNA: TGTGCCAGCAGCTTCGGGACAGCGAAGGGGGAGACCCAGTACTTC; size: .; J: TRBJ2-5; D: TRBD1; V: TRBV7-9
CDR3: CASSSGEGRAVYEQYF; DNA: TGTGCCAGCAGTTCGGGGGAGGGCAGGGCGGTCTACGAGCAGTACTTC; size: .; J: TRBJ2-7; D: TRBD2; V: TRBV28
CDR3: CASTAGKNQPQHF; DNA: TGTGCCAGCACGGCAGGGAAGAATCAGCCCCAGCATTTT; size: .; J: TRBJ1-5; D: .; V: TRBV6-5
CDR3: CASSLGLAPTSSTDTQYF; DNA: TGTGCCAGCAGCTTGGGACTAGCGCCAACTTCTAGCACAGATACGCAGTATTTT; size: .; J: TRBJ2-3; D: TRBD2; V: TRBV11-3
CDR3: CASSYGGNGLYNEQFF; DNA: TGTGCCAGCAGTTACGGGGGTAACGGTCTCTACAATGAGCAGTTCTTC; size: .; J: TRBJ2-1; D: .; V: TRBV6-5
CDR3: CASSALGTGVYNEQFF; DNA: TGCGCCAGCAGCGCGCTCGGGACAGGAGTATACAATGAGCAGTTCTTC; size: .; J: TRBJ2-1; D: TRBD1; V: TRBV5-1
CDR3: CAWNWPRESNEKLFF; DNA: TGTGCCTGGAACTGGCCCAGGGAGTCTAATGAAAAACTGTTTTTT; size: .; J: TRBJ1-4; D: .; V: TRBV30
CDR3: CASSVAGNSGNTIYF; DNA: TGTGCCAGCAGCGTAGCAGGGAACTCTGGAAACACCATATATTTT; size: .; J: TRBJ1-3; D: .; V: TRBV9
CDR3: CASRVREHTEAFF; DNA: TGTGCCAGTAGGGTCAGGGAGCACACTGAAGCTTTCTTT; size: once; J: TRBJ1-1; D: .; V: TRBV19
CDR3: CASSSSGGFSSAEAFF; DNA: TGTGCCAGCAGTTCGTCAGGGGGCTTTTCTTCCGCTGAAGCTTTCTTT; size: .; J: TRBJ1-1; D: TRBD1; V: TRBV25-1
CDR3: CASSVDTNTEAFF; DNA: TGTGCCAGCAGTGTAGACACGAACACTGAAGCTTTCTTT; size: .; J: TRBJ1-1; D: .; V: TRBV25-1
CDR3: CASRPDRGPHNEQFF; DNA: TGTGCCAGCAGGCCGGACAGGGGGCCCCACAATGAGCAGTTCTTC; size: .; J: TRBJ2-1; D: TRBD1; V: TRBV2
CDR3: CASSSTLETQYF; DNA: TGCGCCAGCAGCTCCACTCTAGAGACCCAGTACTTC; size: once; J: TRBJ2-5; D: .; V: TRBV5-1
CDR3: CASSLLGTVYNEQFF; DNA: TGTGCCAGCAGCTTACTAGGGACGGTATACAATGAGCAGTTCTTC; size: .; J: TRBJ2-1; D: .; V: TRBV7-3
CDR3: CAWSKGSVGGNIQYF; DNA: TGTGCCTGGAGTAAAGGGTCCGTGGGAGGAAACATTCAGTACTTC; size: .; J: TRBJ2-4; D: .; V: TRBV30
CDR3: CASRIRREADTQYF; DNA: TGTGCCAGCAGAATACGGAGGGAGGCAGATACGCAGTATTTT; size: few; J: TRBJ2-3; D: .; V: TRBV6-5
CDR3: CASSLDRAEQYF; DNA: TGTGCCAGCAGCTTAGACAGGGCCGAGCAGTACTTC; size: .; J: TRBJ2-7; D: .; V: TRBV11-2
CDR3: CASSQLRYYEQYF; DNA: TGTGCCAGCAGCCAACTGCGGTACTACGAGCAGTACTTC; size: .; J: TRBJ2-7; D: .; V: TRBV14
CDR3: CASSEGTSGRGTDTQYF; DNA: TGTGCCAGCAGTGAAGGCACTAGCGGGCGGGGGACAGATACGCAGTATTTT; size: .; J: TRBJ2-3; D: TRBD2; V: TRBV6-1
CDR3: CASSEGPTNEQFF; DNA: TGTGCCAGCAGTGAAGGACCCACAAATGAGCAGTTCTTC; size: .; J: TRBJ2-1; D: .; V: TRBV25-1
CDR3: CASSFRQASSYNSPLHF; DNA: TGTGCCAGCAGCTTTCGACAGGCGAGCTCCTATAATTCACCCCTCCACTTT; size: once; J: TRBJ1-6; D: .; V: TRBV5-8
CDR3: CASSQGVGHYEQYF; DNA: TGTGCCAGCTCACAGGGGGTTGGCCACTACGAGCAGTACTTC; size: .; J: TRBJ2-7; D: .; V: TRBV18
CDR3: CASSLQGALQETQYF; DNA: TGCGCCAGCAGCTTGCAGGGAGCCCTCCAAGAGACCCAGTACTTC; size: .; J: TRBJ2-5; D: .; V: TRBV5-1
CDR3: CASSSINSPLHF; DNA: TGTGCCAGCAGCTCCATTAATTCACCCCTCCACTTT; size: .; J: TRBJ1-6; D: .; V: TRBV27
CDR3: CASSVYGYNEQFF; DNA: TGTGCCAGCAGTGTATACGGGTACAATGAGCAGTTCTTC; size: .; J: TRBJ2-1; D: .; V: TRBV6-1
CDR3: CASSLTGGYEQYF; DNA: TGTGCCAGCAGCTTGACAGGGGGCTACGAGCAGTACTTC; size: once; J: TRBJ2-7; D: TRBD1; V: TRBV5-4
CDR3: CASSLGGYGYTF; DNA: TGTGCCAGCAGCTTGGGGGGCTATGGCTACACCTTC; size: few; J: TRBJ1-2; D: .; V: TRBV5-4
CDR3: CASSLSSLGTSGGTRSYNEQFF; DNA: TGTGCCAGCAGTTTATCGAGCCTAGGGACTAGCGGGGGGACACGCTCCTACAATGAGCAGTTCTTC; size: .; J: TRBJ2-1; D: TRBD2; V: TRBV27
CDR3: CASSLMGGNTGELFF; DNA: TGTGCCAGCAGCTTAATGGGAGGGAACACCGGGGAGCTGTTTTTT; size: .; J: TRBJ2-2; D: .; V: TRBV11-2
CDR3: CASTTVNGGNQPQHF; DNA: TGTGCCAGCACTACAGTAAACGGGGGCAATCAGCCCCAGCATTTT; size: few; J: TRBJ1-5; D: .; V: TRBV21-1
CDR3: CASSALGGGQALSYEQYF; DNA: TGTGCCAGCAGTGCATTGGGGGGGGGACAGGCGCTATCCTACGAGCAGTACTTC; size: .; J: TRBJ2-7; D: .; V: TRBV6-1
CDR3: CASRPASVGELFF; DNA: TGTGCCAGTAGGCCCGCTAGCGTCGGGGAGCTGTTTTTT; size: .; J: TRBJ2-2; D: .; V: TRBV19
CDR3: CASSGGAPYEQYF; DNA: TGTGCCAGCAGCGGGGGGGCGCCCTACGAGCAGTACTTC; size: .; J: TRBJ2-7; D: TRBD2; V: TRBV28
CDR3: CASSISRDREQYF; DNA: TGTGCCAGTAGTATTTCTCGTGATCGGGAGCAGTACTTC; size: .; J: TRBJ2-7; D: .; V: TRBV19
CDR3: CASRTGAGGAYGEQFF; DNA: TGTGCCAGCAGAACGGGTGCAGGGGGCGCGTATGGTGAGCAGTTCTTC; size: .; J: TRBJ2-1; D: TRBD1; V: TRBV2